The subject of this entry is one T cell receptor beta chain. Its target is unknown. Broader study findings: Tumor-infiltrating Treg TCR alpha and beta sequences overlapped most with tumor naive CD4+ T cells, then blood naive.

The CDR3 consists of 16 residues. Germline CDR1 is MGHRA and CDR2 is YSYEKL. Germline trimming cut 1 base from V and 6 bases from J; bases unmatched to any gene: 11. Naive CD4+ cells had CD25+ Tregs removed. After constant-region reverse-primer amplification, full-length variable regions underwent semi-nested PCR with Nested Universal Primer A. MiXCR, run by TCRdb on the 5' RACE reads, gives a single entry per CDR3 protein. This table holds about 47,000 distinct CDR3 sequences, 25% to 35% found once. Sequencing was carried out using naive CD4+ T cells sorted from blood. Subset of the sample: naive CD4+ T cells, CD4+CD45RA+CD25-. The rearrangement links TRBV4-1 to TRBJ2-7; TRBD1 aligns across 8 bases. The receptor's source is a female donor with breast cancer. The CDR3 protein is CASSQALRGPHREQYF. In DNA form, the CDR3 reads TGCGCCAGCAGCCAAGCCCTCAGGGGGCCTCATCGCGAGCAGTACTTC.